These 28 T cell receptor beta chains came from one sample sequenced in a study of post-analysis software for immune sequencing data. General study results and limits: Several TRBV segments, TRBV5-6, TRBV5-1 and TRBV20-1 among them, were found more frequent in patients than controls.

Unique-molecular-identifier-tagged TCR beta cDNA libraries were used. One entry per CDR3 protein, called by TCRdb with MiXCR from the PCR reads. The sample includes about 200,000 distinct CDR3 sequences, 29% seen only once; the top ten take 3% to 3.5%. What these receptors recognize is not known. Source material: blood. The receptor set was obtained from a girl aged 2-17 years with multiple sclerosis.

As concerns this clonotype: A much larger clonotype is one base distant, so this may be a read error. The J gene is TRBJ2-7, the V gene TRBV5-1, with a tentative D call TRBD1 (5 bases). Germline V gene sequence: CDR1 SGHRS, CDR2 YFSETQ. There are 13 residues in the CDR3. CDR3 region: CAGRWGSAYEQYF. The CDR3 DNA reads TGCGCCGGCAGATGGGGCAGTGCCTACGAGCAGTACTTC.

This clonotype came up once. In DNA, the CDR3 is TGTGCCAGCAGCCAGGGGTGGTCCTACGAGCAGTACTTC. This codes for CASSQGWSYEQYF. This chain joins TRBV7-2 and TRBJ2-7, with TRBD1 as a possible D gene (6 bases). The CDR3 runs to 13 residues. From germline, CDR1 is SGHTA and CDR2 FQGNSA. V was trimmed by 5 bases and J by 1 base, leaving 9 bases between them.

The table lists this clonotype with many counts. This chain connects TRBV7-2 to TRBJ2-5; TRBD2 agrees at 7 bases. Germline V gives CDR1 SGHTA, CDR2 FQGNSA. This CDR3 has 17 amino acids. With V trimmed by 3 bases and J by 0 bases, 10 bases remained unmatched. DNA for the CDR3: TGTGCCAGCAGCTTTCCTCGGGACTACCCTAACCAAGAGACCCAGTACTTC. Translating gives CASSFPRDYPNQETQYF.

Only a few counts were recorded for this clonotype. V usage is TRBV7-2 and J usage is TRBJ1-6, with TRBD1 matching over 9 bases. The CDR3 runs 15 residues. Per the germline V gene, CDR1 is SGHTA and CDR2 is FQGNSA. The ends lost 4 bases at V and 7 bases at J; junction bases unmatched: 5. CDR3 nucleotide sequence: TGTGCCAGCAGCTCGGGACAGGGCATGAATTCACCCCTCCACTTT. Translation: CASSSGQGMNSPLHF.

The chain is built from TRBV7-2 and TRBJ1-2; 7 bases fit TRBD1. V lost 1 base to trimming and J lost 7 bases; unmatched junction nucleotides: 18. CDR3 length: 18 residues. CDR1 and CDR2 (germline): SGHTA, FQGNSA. The CDR3 sequence is CASSLDGTAVSLYSGYTF. The DNA for the CDR3 is TGTGCCAGCAGCTTAGACGGGACAGCCGTTTCGTTGTATAGTGGCTACACCTTC.

In the case of this clonotype: Lacking the conserved final phenylalanine or tryptophan, this CDR3 likely reflects a read error. This rearrangement joins TRBV20-1 to TRBJ2-3; TRBD2 agrees at 9 bases. Germline V gene data show CDR1 as DFQATT and CDR2 as SNEGSKA (reference sequence). This CDR3 is 15 amino acids long. With V trimmed by 4 bases and J by 2 bases, 7 bases remained unmatched. The CDR3 loop is CSATGLAKITDTQYC. The DNA of the CDR3 is TGCAGTGCTACAGGACTAGCGAAGATCACAGATACGCAGTATTGT.

This clonotype occurred a few times. V gene TRBV19 combines with J gene TRBJ1-2; D not certain. Germline V lookup: CDR1 LNHDA, CDR2 SQIVND (reference sequence). Trimming took 5 bases from V and 6 from J, leaving 16 bases between them. The CDR3 consists of 14 residues. This CDR3 reads CASSPPRGRNGYTF. In DNA form, the CDR3 reads TGTGCCAGTAGTCCGCCGCGGGGTAGAAATGGCTACACCTTC.

The chain carries TRBV30 and TRBJ2-6, with a tentative D call TRBD1 (5 bases). The CDR3 is 15 amino acids. Trimming removed 1 base from V and 2 bases from J, with 9 bases in between. Germline V CDR1 and CDR2: GTSNPN, SVGIG (reference sequence). CDR3 loop: CAWSAGKAGANVLTF. The CDR3 coding sequence is TGTGCCTGGAGTGCAGGGAAGGCTGGGGCCAACGTCCTGACTTTC.

The genes are TRBV5-1 and TRBJ2-1; either TRBD1 or TRBD2 may supply D (5 bases each). Germline assignment: CDR1 SGHRS and CDR2 YFSETQ. The CDR3 has 15 residues. V was pared by 5 bases and J by 5 bases, with 17 bases between. The CDR3 nucleotides read TGCGCCAGCAGGGCCACCGGGACGCCAAACAATGAGCAGTTCTTC. It is translated as CASRATGTPNNEQFF.

This rearrangement joins TRBV14 to TRBJ1-6; maybe TRBD1 (5 bases). The CDR3 covers 13 residues. With 2 bases removed from V and 10 bases from J, the gap between germline ends came to 9 bases. Per the germline V gene, CDR1 is SGHDN and CDR2 is FVKESK. The DNA of the CDR3 is TGTGCCAGCAGCCAACAGGGAGAATCACCCCTCCACTTT. As protein: CASSQQGESPLHF.

The gene calls are TRBV7-9 and TRBJ2-1; 8 bases line up with TRBD2. Germline V gene lookup returns CDR1 SEHNR and CDR2 FQNEAQ (reference sequence). The length of the CDR3 is 16 residues. V was pared by 1 base and J by 6 bases, with 8 bases of the junction left unmatched. CDR3 loop: CASSLVAPGGGNEQFF. CDR3 DNA: TGTGCCAGCAGCTTAGTAGCCCCGGGAGGGGGCAATGAGCAGTTCTTC.

As for this clonotype: Possible read error: a much larger clone is one base away. CDR3 protein: CSAASGLFKHF. The CDR3 DNA sequence: TGCAGTGCTGCCTCTGGACTGTTCAAGCATTTT. The chain joins TRBV20-1 to TRBJ1-5; D is unclear. This CDR3 comprises 11 residues. Trimming stripped 5 bases from V and 14 bases from J, with 16 bases between. Germline V CDR1 and CDR2: DFQATT, SNEGSKA (reference sequence).

The sample holds many counts of this clonotype. The J gene is TRBJ2-1, the V gene TRBV2; 10 bases line up with TRBD2. V trimming: 7 bases; J trimming: 4 bases; junction bases outside the gene matches: 4. The CDR3 contains 14 residues. Germline V CDR1 and CDR2: SNHLY, FYNNEI. The CDR3 protein is CASTGTSVYNEQFF. CDR3 bases: TGTGCCAGCACTGGGACTAGCGTGTACAATGAGCAGTTCTTC. The whole variable domain, remainder taken from reference TRBV2 and TRBJ2-1, is EPEVTQTPSHQVTQMGQEVILRCVPISNHLYFYWYRQILGQKVEFLVSFYNNEISEKSEIFDDQFSVERPDGSNFTLKIRSTKLEDSAMYFCASTGTSVYNEQFFGPGTRLTVL.

Only a few counts were recorded for this clonotype. V usage is TRBV29-1 and J usage is TRBJ1-1; D is uncertain. Trimming took off 4 bases at V and 3 bases at J, with 12 bases between the two ends. The CDR3 totals 13 residues. CDR1 and CDR2 (germline): SQVTM, ANQGSEA. The chain's CDR3 is CSVGERRYTEAFF. CDR3 nucleotide sequence: TGCAGCGTTGGCGAACGACGGTACACTGAAGCTTTCTTT. Full variable domain (rest looked up from reference TRBV29-1 and TRBJ1-1): SAVISQKPSRDICQRGTSLTIQCQVDSQVTMMFWYRQQPGQSLTLIATANQGSEATYESGFVIDKFPISRPNLTFSTLTVSNMSPEDSSIYLCSVGERRYTEAFFGQGTRLTVV.

This clonotype has a count of ten or more. The chain links TRBV29-1 to TRBJ2-5, with a possible D match to TRBD2 (5 bases). Between the trimmed V and J ends, which lost 6 bases and 2 bases, there was a span of 13 bases. CDR1 is SQVTM, CDR2 ANQGSEA, per germline. The CDR3 has 13 residues. The CDR3 sequence is CSVMGAGQETQYF. The CDR3, as DNA: TGCAGCGTGATGGGAGCAGGTCAAGAGACCCAGTACTTC.

This clonotype has more than one count but fewer than ten. The chain has TRBV21-1 and TRBJ2-7; TRBD1 is the table's D call, not checked against the DNA. TRBV21-1 is termed a pseudogene. The CDR3 consists of 14 residues. Written as DNA, the CDR3 is TGTGCCAGCAGCAGGGGGGGGACAGCCTACGAGCAGTACTTC. Its protein product is CASSRGGTAYEQYF.

This sequence joins TRBV3-1 and TRBJ2-5; D is perhaps TRBD2 (6 bases). Germline loops: CDR1 LGHDT, CDR2 YNNKEL (reference sequence). Trimming pared 0 bases from V and 6 bases from J, leaving 14 bases between. CDR3 length: 15 residues. The CDR3 loop reads CASSQDSTRGQTQYF. CDR3 nucleotides: TGTGCCAGCAGCCAAGATTCGACTAGAGGACAGACCCAGTACTTC.

The V gene is TRBV5-5, the J gene TRBJ1-2; D gene unclear. The V end was cut by 0 bases, the J end by 0 bases, with 18 bases between. Germline V gives CDR1 SGHKS, CDR2 YYEKEE (reference sequence). The CDR3 runs 18 residues. CDR3 DNA: TGTGCCAGCAGCTTGGATTTGCCTGTCCAACCATCTAACTATGGCTACACCTTC. Protein sequence: CASSLDLPVQPSNYGYTF.

V is TRBV15 and J is TRBJ1-5; D unresolved. This CDR3 has 13 residues. The V and J ends lost 9 bases and 1 base respectively, with 10 bases between them. The V gene's germline CDR1 is LNHNV and CDR2 YYDKDF (reference sequence). The CDR3 region has the DNA TGTGCCACGAGCGTTATGAGCAATCAGCCCCAGCATTTT. Translating it yields CATSVMSNQPQHF.

As regards this clonotype: This may be a read error: a much more frequent sequence differs by one nucleotide. The J gene is TRBJ1-2, the V gene TRBV27; 8 bases map to TRBD1. The length of the CDR3 is 13 residues. V shed 10 bases and J 4 bases; nucleotides not matched to a gene: 8. Germline-derived CDR1 and CDR2 are MNHEY and SMNVEV (reference sequence). The CDR3 DNA reads as TGTGCCAACAGAAGGACAGGGCCCTATGGCTACACCTTC. Protein product: CANRRTGPYGYTF.

The CDR3 spells CASSKLREGNTDTRYF. In DNA, the CDR3 is TGTGCCAGCAGCAAACTCCGGGAGGGGAACACAGATACGCGGTATTTT. The rearrangement uses TRBV21-1 and TRBJ2-3; the table assigns TRBD2, which was not confirmed against the DNA. TRBV21-1 is termed a pseudogene. The CDR3 is 16 amino acids.

This clonotype showed up many times. J is TRBJ2-7 and V is TRBV4-1, with D unclear. This CDR3 is built from 14 residues. V was cut by 0 bases and J by 7 bases, with 13 bases left in between. Per germline, CDR1 MGHRA and CDR2 YSYEKL. CDR3 in DNA: TGCGCCAGCAGCCAAGAGGGATCCTCCCGAGAGCAGTACTTC. Translated: CASSQEGSSREQYF.

Concerning this clonotype itself: This sequence may be a read error, since a much larger clone differs from it by one base. V usage is TRBV12-3 or TRBV12-4 and J usage is TRBJ2-1; TRBD1 is a possible D gene (6 bases). This CDR3 has 14 residues. The CDR3 loop reads CASRLGQGFNEQFF. For the CDR3, the DNA is TGTGCCAGCAGGTTAGGCCAGGGGTTTAATGAGCAGTTCTTC.

Remarks on this clonotype: A much larger clone lies one base from this, so it may be a read error. The rearrangement links TRBV28 to TRBJ2-7; D is ambiguous. V was clipped by 2 bases and J by 3 bases, with 17 bases between them. The CDR3 has 16 amino acids. Germline CDR1 and CDR2: MDHEN and SYDVKM. The CDR3 protein is CASSLVGTYDDYEQYF. The CDR3 bases are TGTGCCAGCAGTTTAGTGGGAACTTATGACGACTACGAGCAGTACTTC.

Regarding this clonotype: A single base separates this from a much larger clone, so it may be a read error. The conserved phenylalanine or tryptophan is not found at the CDR3 terminus, so this likely reflects a read error. The genes are TRBV5-1 and TRBJ2-4, with D possibly matching TRBD1 (6 bases). The J call could be wrong; TRBJ2-7 is a better fit for the DNA end. This CDR3 is built from 15 residues. Germline CDR1 is SGHRS and CDR2 is YFSETQ. CDR3 in DNA: TGCGCCAGCAGCCAGGCAGTGACAGGTCCTTTCGAGCAGTACTGC. It translates to CASSQAVTGPFEQYC.

The J gene is TRBJ1-3, the V gene TRBV15; D remains unclear. Germline CDR1 is LNHNV and CDR2 is YYDKDF (reference sequence). The CDR3 extends over 14 amino acids. Trimming pared 2 bases from V and 3 bases from J, leaving 8 bases between. The CDR3 nucleotides read TGTGCCACCAGCAGAACCCAGTTTGGAAACACCATATATTTT. Amino acid sequence: CATSRTQFGNTIYF. The full variable domain, its missing parts supplied by reference TRBV15 and TRBJ1-3, is DAMVIQNPRYQVTQFGKPVTLSCSQTLNHNVMYWYQQKSSQAPKLLFHYYDKDFNNEADTPDNFQSRRPNTSFCFLDIRSPGLGDTAMYLCATSRTQFGNTIYFGEGSWLTVV.

The rearrangement joins TRBV12-3 or TRBV12-4 to TRBJ2-3, with D uncertain. There are 15 residues in the CDR3. Trimming removed 0 bases at V and 10 bases at J, with 17 bases between. Here the CDR3 reads CASSLASVLADAQYF. The DNA for the CDR3 is TGTGCCAGCAGTTTAGCAAGCGTCTTGGCGGATGCGCAGTATTTT.

In regard to this clonotype: Its ends do not fully match the called genes, so a read error is possible. The rearrangement links TRBV30 to TRBJ2-3; 10 bases line up with TRBD2. CDR1 is GTSNPN, CDR2 SVGIG, per germline (reference sequence). This CDR3 has 16 amino acids. The CDR3 region has the DNA TGTGCCTGGAACCGCCGACTAGCGGGCAGCACAGATGCGCAGTATTTT. This translates into CAWNRRLAGSTDAQYF.